What follows is one TCR beta chain and its context. Its specificity is unknown. The template-switching step introduced UMIs that carried a 6-nucleotide sample barcode. TCRdb re-called the 5' RACE reads and shows each CDR3 protein once, DNA omitted. In total, the table holds 140,000 to 150,000 distinct CDR3 sequences. The CDR3 loop spans 15 amino acids. Germline V gene data show CDR1 as MNHEY and CDR2 as SVGAGI. These data are taken from a study of monozygotic twins with inflammatory bowel disease. Whole-study findings and limits: The results supported no single strong signal or clonotype associated with IBD. The inverse Simpson measure of TCRbeta diversity was lower in IBD patients than in healthy co-twins.

An approximately 2.5 ml blood sample was drawn per donor. Material for sequencing was blood. The chain has TRBV6-5 and TRBJ2-1; the D call from TCRdb, TRBD2, cannot be confirmed without DNA. The TCR comes from a human donor with ulcerative colitis or Crohn's disease, or a healthy co-twin of an affected twin (not recorded which). CDR3 in amino acids: CASSSTSGEPNEQFF.